This T cell receptor (beta chain) emerged from a study of cytomegalovirus exposure and HLA in healthy donors. CDR3 length equals 17 residues. The germline V and J ends were trimmed by 0 bases and 0 bases, with 11 bases remaining between them. Germline values: CDR1 MRHNA, CDR2 SNTAGT. Researchers ran the PCR with 60 Vbeta and 13 Jbeta primers. Assay: immunoSEQ multiplex PCR; the TCRdb copy retains only in-frame clones and omits some. Here the sample spans about 150,000 clones, roughly 74% being singletons. Whole-study findings and limits: Among TCR beta chains of equal frequency, HLA-associated ones were more clonally expanded in a later analysis. Associated with HLA alleles at 0.05 false discovery rate in a later analysis were 16,951 TCR beta sequences. Some V segments could not be told apart, so they were left out, TRBV6-2 and TRBV6-3 among them. Cytomegalovirus status was reportedly diagnosed by the classifier with high specificity and sensitivity.

Notes on this clone: Its specificity is unknown.

The chain couples TRBV6-4 to TRBJ2-2; D remains unclear. The sample comprised PBMCs. This clonotype was obtained from a man younger than 30 in good health and CMV-seropositive. The CDR3 DNA sequence: TGTGCCAGCAGTGACTCGATGGGCCCAACGAACACCGGGGAGCTGTTTTTT. Its translation: CASSDSMGPTNTGELFF.